This T cell receptor (beta chain) was sequenced for a study of T cells after posttransplantation cyclophosphamide. Repertoires were generated with immunoSEQ multiplex PCR, while TCRdb's copy carries only in-frame clones and drops some. Recorded here are about 24,000 clones, with no singletons, and the ten leading clones hold about 4.5%. CDR3 length: 14 residues. V gave up 5 bases and J gave up 1 base, with 12 bases separating them. Looked up from germline, CDR1 is SGHVS and CDR2 is FNYEAQ. This clone has a count of ten or more. This receptor was obtained from a woman aged 50 to 60 in good health, CMV-negative, and a related stem cell transplant donor. The chain recombines TRBV7-6 with TRBJ2-7; D is perhaps TRBD1 (6 bases). Sequenced: PBMCs. DNA of the CDR3: TGTGCCAGCAGCATGATCGACAGGTCCTACGAGCAGTACTTC. Translating it yields CASSMIDRSYEQYF.